This entry features one T cell receptor beta chain sequence. The data stem from a study of OX40 agonist ivuxolimab in advanced cancers. The CDR3 covers 16 residues. J gave up 1 base and V 2 bases, and 5 bases lay outside the gene matches. Germline V gene data show CDR1 as WSHSY and CDR2 as SAAADI. Sequencing was performed with immunoSEQ multiplex PCR; in TCRdb, only in-frame clones are kept and a portion is missing. The table has around 26,000 clones, 85% seen once. The receptor's source is an adult with an advanced solid tumor such as melanoma, head and neck, liver or kidney cancer. The specimen was CD4+ or CD8+ T cells sorted from blood, collected in a trial of the OX40 agonist ivuxolimab. This chain links TRBV10-2 with TRBJ2-1; 7 nucleotides agree with TRBD2. The CDR3 here is CASSEGRGGSYNEQFF. DNA for the CDR3: TGCGCCAGCAGTGAGGGTAGGGGAGGGTCCTACAATGAGCAGTTCTTC.